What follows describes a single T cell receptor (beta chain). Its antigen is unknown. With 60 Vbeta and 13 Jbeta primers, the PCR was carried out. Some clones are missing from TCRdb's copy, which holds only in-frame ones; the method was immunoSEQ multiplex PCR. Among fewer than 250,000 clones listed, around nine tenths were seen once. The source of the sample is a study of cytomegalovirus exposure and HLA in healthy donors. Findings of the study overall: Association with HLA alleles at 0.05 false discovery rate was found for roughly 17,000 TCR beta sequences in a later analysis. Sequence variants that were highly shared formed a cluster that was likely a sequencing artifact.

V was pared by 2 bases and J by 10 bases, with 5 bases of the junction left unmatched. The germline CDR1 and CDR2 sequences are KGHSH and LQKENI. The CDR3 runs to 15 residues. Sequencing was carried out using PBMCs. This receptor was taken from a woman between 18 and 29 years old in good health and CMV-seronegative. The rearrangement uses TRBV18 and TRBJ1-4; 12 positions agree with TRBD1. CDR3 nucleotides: TGTGCCAGCTCACCAGGGGACAGGGGGCAAGTAAAACTGTTTTTT. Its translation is CASSPGDRGQVKLFF.